This T cell receptor beta chain derives from a study of blood T cell repertoires in COVID-19. For the study at large: T cells, B-cell-depleted T cells, or PBMCs supplied cDNA or gDNA.

Repertoires were generated with immunoSEQ multiplex PCR, while TCRdb's copy carries only in-frame clones and drops some. The sample holds 250,000 or so clones, 88% seen once. Trimming stripped 4 bases from V and 2 bases from J, with 13 bases between. Germline CDR1 reads SEHNR; CDR2 reads FQNEAQ (reference sequence). CDR3 length: 15 residues. The chain recombines TRBV7-9 with TRBJ2-3; D might be TRBD2 (6 bases). The receptor was isolated from an older woman with acute or convalescent COVID-19. The sample consisted of peripheral blood. In nucleotides, the CDR3 is TGTGCCAGCAGCTATTCGGGAGCTTACACAGATACGCAGTATTTT. This codes for CASSYSGAYTDTQYF. Full variable domain (rest looked up from reference TRBV7-9 and TRBJ2-3): DTGVSQNPRHKITKRGQNVTFRCDPISEHNRLYWYRQTLGQGPEFLTYFQNEAQLEKSRLLSDRFSAERPKGSFSTLEIQRTEQGDSAMYLCASSYSGAYTDTQYFGPGTRLTVL.